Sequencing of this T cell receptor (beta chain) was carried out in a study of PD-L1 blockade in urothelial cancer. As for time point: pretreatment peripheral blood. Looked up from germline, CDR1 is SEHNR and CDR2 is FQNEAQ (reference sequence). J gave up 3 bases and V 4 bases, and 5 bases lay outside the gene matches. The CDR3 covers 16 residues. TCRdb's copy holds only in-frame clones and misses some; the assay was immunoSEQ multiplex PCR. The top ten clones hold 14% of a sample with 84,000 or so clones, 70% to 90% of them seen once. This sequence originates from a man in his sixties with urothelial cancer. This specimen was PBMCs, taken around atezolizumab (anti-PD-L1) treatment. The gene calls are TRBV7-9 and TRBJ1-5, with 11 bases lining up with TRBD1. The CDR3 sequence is CASSSLGQGANQPQHF. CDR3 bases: TGTGCCAGCAGCTCCCTCGGACAGGGGGCCAATCAGCCCCAGCATTTT.